This entry lists 32 T cell receptor beta chains sequenced from one sample in a study of graft-versus-host responses after intestinal transplantation. Clones were read by immunoSEQ multiplex PCR, and TCRdb kept only the in-frame ones, dropping some. The sample lists 6,500 to 9,500 clones; approximately 29% were seen once. The sample here was alloreactive CD4+ T cells from a mixed lymphocyte reaction culture, taken before intestinal transplant. Subset given: CFSE-low proliferating T cells sorted from roughly six-day pre-transplant mixed lymphocyte reaction (GvH or HvG direction). All receptors come from a human patient who received an intestinal transplant.

This clone was observed a handful of times. The V and J genes are TRBV2 and TRBJ1-1, with 7 bases aligning to TRBD1. Germline V CDR1 and CDR2: SNHLY, FYNNEI. This CDR3 has 13 amino acids. V shed 7 bases and J 1 base; nucleotides not matched to a gene: 3. The CDR3: CASTGGRNTEAFF. CDR3 in DNA: TGTGCCAGCACAGGGGGGAGGAACACTGAAGCTTTCTTT.

V usage is TRBV10-2 and J usage is TRBJ1-1; D perhaps matches TRBD1 (5 bases). The germline V gene encodes CDR1 WSHSY and CDR2 SAAADI. CDR3 length equals 15 residues. V lost 2 bases, J lost 6 bases, and 16 bases lay in between. This CDR3 is CASSEAKGGAAEAFF. DNA of the CDR3: TGCGCCAGCAGTGAGGCCAAGGGAGGGGCAGCTGAAGCTTTCTTT.

The count of this clone is one. The chain is built from TRBV7-2 and TRBJ2-7; 8 bases line up with TRBD2. Germline CDR1 SGHTA, CDR2 FQGNSA. CDR3 length: 17 amino acids. V lost 5 bases and J lost 2; bases outside the gene matches: 14. For the CDR3, the DNA is TGTGCCAGCAGCCTGACTGCTCTAGCGGGCAAAACCTACGAGCAGTACTTC. As protein: CASSLTALAGKTYEQYF.

In this sample, this clone is medium-sized. The gene calls are TRBV27 and TRBJ1-2, with TRBD1 as a possible D gene (6 bases). Looked up from germline, CDR1 is MNHEY and CDR2 is SMNVEV (reference sequence). This CDR3 has 18 amino acids. V gave up 4 bases and J gave up 3 bases, with 24 bases separating them. In DNA form, the CDR3 reads TGTGCCAGCAGTTCGCTCCCATTATGGCAGGGGCAAGACTATGGCTACACCTTC. Protein sequence: CASSSLPLWQGQDYGYTF.

This clone is categorized as medium-sized. This rearrangement joins TRBV5-4 to TRBJ2-3, with no clear D. The V end was cut by 4 bases, the J end by 5 bases, with 8 bases between. Germline lookup yields CDR1 SGHNT and CDR2 YYREEE (reference sequence). The CDR3 has 12 residues. The CDR3 spells CASSPIGDTQYF. CDR3 DNA sequence: TGTGCCAGCAGCCCAATCGGAGATACGCAGTATTTT.

V and J are TRBV6-5 and TRBJ2-1; maybe TRBD2 (6 bases). Germline assignment: CDR1 MNHEY and CDR2 SVGAGI. The CDR3 runs 14 residues. V was shortened by 2 bases and J by 6 bases, with 11 bases between the two germline ends. The CDR3 reads CASSYLSGPNEQFF. For the CDR3, the DNA is TGTGCCAGCAGTTACCTTAGCGGACCCAATGAGCAGTTCTTC.

V and J are TRBV5-1 and TRBJ2-3; possible D gene TRBD2, 5 bases. The germline gives CDR1 SGHRS, CDR2 YFSETQ. V dropped 0 bases and J dropped 4 bases, with 9 bases sitting between them. The CDR3 runs 14 residues. CDR3 loop: CASSLGRVADTQYF. CDR3 sequence (DNA): TGCGCCAGCAGCTTGGGGCGGGTCGCAGATACGCAGTATTTT.

The chain has TRBV6-1 and TRBJ2-7; TRBD1 agrees at 8 bases. The CDR3 totals 16 residues. Germline CDR1 and CDR2: MNHNS and SASEGT. V lost 4 bases, J lost 3 bases, and 11 bases stayed unmatched. DNA for the CDR3: TGTGCCAGCAGTGCGTCACGGGACAGGCGCTTCTACGAGCAGTACTTC. Its protein product is CASSASRDRRFYEQYF.

This chain connects TRBV19 to TRBJ1-6, with TRBD1 matching over 8 bases. This CDR3 is 14 amino acids long. Per the germline V gene, CDR1 is LNHDA and CDR2 is SQIVND (reference sequence). Trimming at V came to 5 bases and at J to 7 bases, leaving 4 bases not matched to a gene. Here the CDR3 reads CASSDRGRNSPLHF. In DNA form, the CDR3 reads TGTGCCAGTAGTGACAGGGGAAGGAATTCACCCCTCCACTTT.

V gene TRBV28 combines with J gene TRBJ2-1; TRBD2 agrees at 7 bases. The CDR3 is 14 residues long. J lost 0 bases, V lost 5 bases, and 1 base had no gene match. CDR1 and CDR2 (germline): MDHEN, SYDVKM. CDR3 residues: CASSGGSSYNEQFF. CDR3 coding DNA: TGTGCCAGCAGTGGCGGGAGCTCCTACAATGAGCAGTTCTTC. The whole variable domain, remainder taken from reference TRBV28 and TRBJ2-1, is DVKVTQSSRYLVKRTGEKVFLECVQDMDHENMFWYRQDPGLGLRLIYFSYDVKMKEKGDIPEGYSVSREKKERFSLILESASTNQTSMYLCASSGGSSYNEQFFGPGTRLTVL.

The chain employs TRBV2 and TRBJ2-7, with D possibly matching TRBD1 (5 bases). V was pared by 6 bases and J by 0 bases, with 15 bases between. This CDR3 has 15 amino acids. CDR1 and CDR2 from the germline V gene are SNHLY and FYNNEI. The CDR3 DNA reads as TGTGCCAGCAGGGCAGACAGTTCCCTCTCCTACGAGCAGTACTTC. Translated, it gives CASRADSSLSYEQYF.

This clone was counted only a few times. V gene TRBV28 combines with J gene TRBJ2-2, with 7 bases identical to TRBD1. From germline, CDR1 is MDHEN and CDR2 SYDVKM. V trimming: 5 bases; J trimming: 4 bases; junction bases outside the gene matches: 28. The CDR3 is 22 amino acids. The CDR3: CASSVGPAYYVRDRGPTGELFF. The CDR3 DNA reads as TGTGCCAGCAGTGTTGGGCCGGCCTATTATGTCCGGGACAGAGGGCCCACCGGGGAGCTGTTTTTT.

This clone is labeled medium-sized (0.01 to 0.1%). This sequence joins TRBV2 and TRBJ1-1; tentatively, D is TRBD1 (5 bases). Trimming left V 0 bases short and J 1 base short, with 15 bases between. Germline V gene data show CDR1 as SNHLY and CDR2 as FYNNEI. The CDR3 has 17 residues. This CDR3 is CASSEAFALQGNTEAFF. CDR3 nucleotides: TGTGCCAGCAGTGAAGCTTTCGCTTTGCAGGGGAACACTGAAGCTTTCTTT.

The sample holds a few counts of this clone. Mismatch with germline at one junction end may stem from a read error. V is TRBV7-7 and J is TRBJ2-5; D is undetermined. CDR1 and CDR2 (germline): SSHAT, FNYEAQ (reference sequence). This CDR3 is built from 16 residues. CDR3 sequence reads: CASSLGRTVTPETQYF. DNA of the CDR3: TGTGCTAGCAGCTTAGGACGCACAGTAACTCCAGAGACCCAGTACTTC. The whole variable domain, filled in from reference TRBV7-7 and TRBJ2-5, reads GAGVSQSPRYKVTKRGQDVTLRCDPISSHATLYWYQQALGQGPEFLTYFNYEAQPDKSGLPSDRFSAERPEGSISTLTIQRTEQRDSAMYRCASSLGRTVTPETQYFGPGTRLLVL.

Within the sample, this clone is medium-sized. The chain combines TRBV2 with TRBJ2-2, with 9 bases lining up with TRBD1. The J segment lost 6 bases and the V segment lost 8 bases, leaving 1 base of the junction unmatched. Germline-derived CDR1 and CDR2 are SNHLY and FYNNEI. The CDR3 is 12 residues long. CDR3: CASRQGAGELFF. For the CDR3, the DNA is TGTGCCAGCCGACAGGGGGCCGGGGAGCTGTTTTTT.

This clone is termed medium-sized (0.01 to 0.1%). The chain uses TRBV10-2 and TRBJ1-2, with TRBD1 identical over 12 bases. The germline gives CDR1 WSHSY, CDR2 SAAADI. The CDR3 extends over 17 amino acids. V shed 5 bases and J 4 bases; nucleotides not matched to a gene: 11. The CDR3 region is CASSSGTGGAEGYGYTF. CDR3 bases: TGCGCCAGCAGTTCCGGGACAGGGGGCGCGGAAGGCTATGGCTACACCTTC.

By share, this clone counts as medium-sized. CDR3 amino acids: CASSIRDRNEKLFF. The CDR3 DNA sequence: TGTGCCAGTAGTATCCGGGACAGGAACGAAAAACTGTTTTTT. This chain uses TRBV19 with TRBJ1-4, with TRBD1 identical over 8 bases. CDR1 and CDR2 (germline): LNHDA, SQIVND (reference sequence). The CDR3 has 14 amino acids. The J segment lost 8 bases and the V segment lost 3 bases, leaving 5 bases of the junction unmatched.

The J gene is TRBJ1-1, the V gene TRBV13; possible D gene TRBD1, 6 bases. V lost 5 bases to trimming and J lost 1 base, with 8 bases between them. Germline assignment: CDR1 PRHDT and CDR2 FYEKMQ (reference sequence). The CDR3 runs 13 residues. The CDR3 DNA is TGTGCCAGCAGCAGACAGGAGAACACTGAAGCTTTCTTT. Amino acids: CASSRQENTEAFF.

The chain combines TRBV10-2 with TRBJ2-1; 11 bases align to TRBD2. Germline values: CDR1 WSHSY, CDR2 SAAADI. Germline trimming cut 7 bases from V and 4 bases from J; bases unmatched to any gene: 9. The length of the CDR3 is 16 residues. CDR3 residues: CASMGASGRIYNEQFF. For the CDR3, the DNA is TGCGCCAGCATGGGGGCTAGCGGGAGGATATACAATGAGCAGTTCTTC.

This chain links TRBV28 with TRBJ1-1; D is unresolved. Trimming took 7 bases from V and 10 from J, leaving 19 bases between them. The CDR3 totals 13 residues. The V gene's germline CDR1 is MDHEN and CDR2 SYDVKM. CDR3 DNA: TGTGCCAGCACCTATCGAGGAGGCCTCGGAGCTTTCTTT. Residues: CASTYRGGLGAFF.

This clone has more than one count but fewer than ten. The same CDR3 also results from other DNA sequences found in this sample. V is TRBV6-6 and J is TRBJ1-2; D gene uncertain. This CDR3 is 12 amino acids long. Trimming took 5 bases from V and 3 from J, leaving 7 bases between them. Per the germline V gene, CDR1 is MNHNY and CDR2 is SVGAGI (reference sequence). This CDR3 reads CASSRGYYGYTF. The DNA of the CDR3 is TGTGCCAGCAGTAGAGGATACTATGGCTACACCTTC.

The table lists this clone with a few counts. This chain joins TRBV19 and TRBJ2-7, with TRBD2 matching over 7 bases. The J segment lost 4 bases and the V segment lost 5 bases, leaving 11 bases of the junction unmatched. Germline V gives CDR1 LNHDA, CDR2 SQIVND (reference sequence). This CDR3 is 15 amino acids long. The CDR3 region has the DNA TGTGCCAGTAGTCCCTCGGGGGGATTTGGATACGAGCAGTACTTC. This encodes CASSPSGGFGYEQYF.

This clone was seen a handful of times. The J gene is TRBJ1-5, the V gene TRBV19, with D unresolved. CDR1 is LNHDA, CDR2 SQIVND, per germline (reference sequence). The V end lost 0 bases, the J end lost 3 bases, and 6 bases lay between the germline ends. The CDR3 runs to 14 residues. The CDR3 DNA is TGTGCCAGTAGTATAGAAGAGGACAATCAGCCCCAGCATTTT. Protein product: CASSIEEDNQPQHF.

This clone was picked up a small number of times. The chain combines TRBV7-8 with TRBJ1-2, with 7 bases aligning to TRBD1. Unmatched junction bases numbered 5, after V lost 5 bases and J lost 5 bases. Germline V lookup: CDR1 SGHVS, CDR2 FQNEAQ. The CDR3 is made up of 13 amino acids. Here the CDR3 DNA reads TGTGCCAGCAGCCGACAGGGAACGTATGGCTACACCTTC. It is translated as CASSRQGTYGYTF.

This clone was detected only a few times. The V gene is TRBV6-6, the J gene TRBJ2-4, with no clear D. Germline loops: CDR1 MNHNY, CDR2 SVGAGI (reference sequence). V was shortened by 6 bases and J by 3 bases, with 18 bases between the two germline ends. The CDR3 totals 16 residues. CDR3: CASSLPESFGKNIQYF. The CDR3 nucleotides read TGTGCCAGCAGCCTCCCTGAGTCTTTCGGCAAAAACATTCAGTACTTC.

The chain couples TRBV30 to TRBJ2-5; 8 bases are shared with TRBD2. Looked up from germline, CDR1 is GTSNPN and CDR2 is SVGIG (reference sequence). This CDR3 contains 15 residues. Trimming at V came to 2 bases and at J to 5 bases, leaving 10 bases not matched to a gene. In DNA, the CDR3 is TGTGCCTGGAGTACCCCGGGGGGGGCGTGGGAGACCCAGTACTTC. Its protein product is CAWSTPGGAWETQYF.

The gene calls are TRBV7-3 and TRBJ2-2; TRBD1 is a possible D gene (6 bases). Germline V lookup: CDR1 SGHTA, CDR2 FQGTGA. CDR3 length: 15 residues. Trimming pared 5 bases from V and 3 bases from J, leaving 13 bases between. The CDR3 loop is CASSLSGAYTGELFF. The CDR3 DNA follows: TGTGCCAGCAGCCTTTCAGGGGCTTACACCGGGGAGCTGTTTTTT.

By share, this clone ranks as medium-sized (0.01 to 0.1%). CDR3 DNA: TGTGCCAGCTCACCCAACGCGGGACTAGCGGGAGGGCCGCAGTTCTTC. Protein: CASSPNAGLAGGPQFF. The rearrangement joins TRBV18 to TRBJ2-1; 16 bases map to TRBD2. The CDR3 extends over 16 amino acids. The J segment lost 12 bases and the V segment lost 3 bases, leaving 8 bases of the junction unmatched. Per germline, CDR1 KGHSH and CDR2 LQKENI. The complete variable domain, with remaining parts taken from reference TRBV18 and TRBJ2-1, reads NAGVMQNPRHLVRRRGQEARLRCSPMKGHSHVYWYRQLPEEGLKFMVYLQKENIIDESGMPKERFSAEFPKEGPSILRIQQVVRGDSAAYFCASSPNAGLAGGPQFFGPGTRLTVL.

This clone has a single count. The V call is TRBV28, the J call TRBJ2-7; tentative D call: TRBD1 (5 bases). The V end lost 6 bases, the J end lost 12 bases, and 15 bases lay between the germline ends. Per germline, CDR1 MDHEN and CDR2 SYDVKM. CDR3 size: 11 residues. CDR3 sequence: CASSGQGWPYF. The CDR3 nucleotides are TGTGCCAGCAGCGGGCAGGGTTGGCCGTACTTC.

This clone was observed a handful of times. This sequence joins TRBV6-1 and TRBJ2-7, with 7 bases aligning to TRBD1. Germline V gene data show CDR1 as MNHNS and CDR2 as SASEGT. V shed 4 bases and J 2 bases; nucleotides not matched to a gene: 11. This CDR3 is built from 16 residues. Here the CDR3 reads CASSGSRYDRAYEQYF. CDR3 nucleotides: TGTGCCAGCAGTGGGTCCCGTTATGACAGGGCCTACGAGCAGTACTTC.

This chain links TRBV6-5 with TRBJ1-1; the match to TRBD1 covers 8 bases. Germline V gene data show CDR1 as MNHEY and CDR2 as SVGAGI. This CDR3 is 15 amino acids long. The ends lost 7 bases at V and 3 bases at J; junction bases unmatched: 10. CDR3 DNA sequence: TGTGCCAGCACTCAGGGGGCTCGCCCTTACACTGAAGCTTTCTTT. Encoded protein: CASTQGARPYTEAFF.

V is TRBV7-8 and J is TRBJ2-7; TRBD1 matches 10 bases. CDR3 length equals 16 residues. CDR1 is SGHVS, CDR2 FQNEAQ, per germline. V gave up 5 bases and J gave up 3 bases; unmatched junction bases: 10. CDR3 sequence: CASSDRTGGSFYEQYF. The CDR3 coding sequence is TGTGCCAGCAGCGACCGGACAGGGGGGTCTTTCTACGAGCAGTACTTC.